Listed below are T cell receptor beta chains from one sample, sequenced in a study of blood T cell repertoires in COVID-19. Method: immunoSEQ multiplex PCR; TCRdb's copy keeps in-frame clones and lacks some. The sample consists of around 30,000 clones, approximately 80% of them appearing once. The sequenced sample was peripheral blood. The receptors here all came from a woman aged 70 to 79 with acute or convalescent COVID-19. CDR3s include the opening cysteine and the closing phenylalanine or tryptophan. Each record gives: V gene, clone size, D gene, J gene, CDR3 length, CDR3 DNA, CDR3 protein. D genes are given only for firm matches. A clone size is listed for some rows: how often the clone was seen (once, few, many), or a class if it is expanded.

V gene: TRBV4-2; clone size: .; D gene: TRBD2; J gene: TRBJ2-1; CDR3 length: 18; CDR3 DNA: TGTGCCAGCAGCCAAGATGATTTAGGGACTAGAAAGAAGGATGAGCAGTTCTTC; CDR3 protein: CASSQDDLGTRKKDEQFF
V gene: TRBV19; clone size: .; D gene: .; J gene: TRBJ2-1; CDR3 length: 14; CDR3 DNA: TGTGCCAGTAGTAAAAACAGGGATTTGGATGAGCAGTTCTTC; CDR3 protein: CASSKNRDLDEQFF
V gene: TRBV9; clone size: .; D gene: TRBD1; J gene: TRBJ1-6; CDR3 length: 16; CDR3 DNA: TGTGCCAGCAGCGCAAACCCAGGGGGCTCTAATTCACCCCTCCACTTT; CDR3 protein: CASSANPGGSNSPLHF
V gene: TRBV27; clone size: .; D gene: TRBD2; J gene: TRBJ2-7; CDR3 length: 14; CDR3 DNA: TGTGCCAGCAGTTTATCAGGACTAGCGTACGAGCAGTACTTC; CDR3 protein: CASSLSGLAYEQYF
V gene: TRBV5-5; clone size: .; D gene: .; J gene: TRBJ2-2; CDR3 length: 15; CDR3 DNA: TGTGCCAGCAGCTTGGTACGACAGAACACCGGGGAGCTGTTTTTT; CDR3 protein: CASSLVRQNTGELFF
V gene: TRBV4-3; clone size: once; D gene: TRBD2; J gene: TRBJ2-3; CDR3 length: 16; CDR3 DNA: TGCGCCAGCAGCCAGGGACTAGCGGGAGTCACAGATACGCAGTATTTT; CDR3 protein: CASSQGLAGVTDTQYF
V gene: TRBV6-2/TRBV6-3; clone size: .; D gene: TRBD1; J gene: TRBJ1-2; CDR3 length: 14; CDR3 DNA: TGTGCCAGCAGTCCCCGGGACAGGGTGGATGGCTACACCTTC; CDR3 protein: CASSPRDRVDGYTF
V gene: TRBV9; clone size: .; D gene: .; J gene: TRBJ2-2; CDR3 length: 15; CDR3 DNA: TGTGCCAGCAGCCAAATCAAAGGGGAAACCGGGGAGCTGTTTTTT; CDR3 protein: CASSQIKGETGELFF
V gene: TRBV18; clone size: .; D gene: TRBD2; J gene: TRBJ2-2; CDR3 length: 16; CDR3 DNA: TGTGCCAGCTCAGGACTAGCGGGAGCGAACACCGGGGAGCTGTTTTTT; CDR3 protein: CASSGLAGANTGELFF
V gene: TRBV20-1; clone size: .; D gene: .; J gene: TRBJ2-3; CDR3 length: 16; CDR3 DNA: TGCAGTGCTAGTCAGCTTGGGAGGGGGACCACAGATACGCAGTATTTT; CDR3 protein: CSASQLGRGTTDTQYF
V gene: TRBV4-3; clone size: .; D gene: TRBD1; J gene: TRBJ2-7; CDR3 length: 16; CDR3 DNA: TGCGCCAGCAGCCTTCGAAGGTTACAGGGGGCAGGGGAGCAGTACTTC; CDR3 protein: CASSLRRLQGAGEQYF
V gene: TRBV6-1; clone size: once; D gene: .; J gene: TRBJ1-5; CDR3 length: 16; CDR3 DNA: TGTGCCAGCAGTGAAGTTAAGGGGCGGTTGGATCAGCCCCAGCATTTT; CDR3 protein: CASSEVKGRLDQPQHF
V gene: TRBV12-2; clone size: few; D gene: .; J gene: TRBJ1-5; CDR3 length: 16; CDR3 DNA: TGTGCAAGTCGCTCCGGGACAGCTTATAGCAATCAGCCCCAGCATTTT; CDR3 protein: CASRSGTAYSNQPQHF
V gene: TRBV3-1/TRBV3-2; clone size: large; D gene: .; J gene: TRBJ1-1; CDR3 length: 13; CDR3 DNA: TGTGCCAGCAGCCAAGGCGCGGGGCCTGAAGCTTTCTTT; CDR3 protein: CASSQGAGPEAFF
V gene: TRBV7-2; clone size: once; D gene: .; J gene: TRBJ2-2; CDR3 length: 13; CDR3 DNA: TGTGCCAGCAGCTCTAAGAACACCGGGGAGCTGTTTTTT; CDR3 protein: CASSSKNTGELFF
V gene: TRBV12-5; clone size: .; D gene: TRBD2; J gene: TRBJ2-1; CDR3 length: 15; CDR3 DNA: TGTGCTAGTGGAAGACTAGCGGGAGGTGTTAATGAGCAGTTCTTC; CDR3 protein: CASGRLAGGVNEQFF
V gene: TRBV9; clone size: .; D gene: TRBD2; J gene: TRBJ2-3; CDR3 length: 16; CDR3 DNA: TGTGCCAGCAGCGCACGGACTAGCGGGATCACAGATACGCAGTATTTT; CDR3 protein: CASSARTSGITDTQYF
V gene: TRBV7-2; clone size: .; D gene: TRBD1; J gene: TRBJ1-1; CDR3 length: 16; CDR3 DNA: TGTGCCAGCAGCTTTCGACAGGGGGAGGGGAACACTGAAGCTTTCTTT; CDR3 protein: CASSFRQGEGNTEAFF
V gene: TRBV7-2; clone size: .; D gene: TRBD1; J gene: TRBJ2-7; CDR3 length: 14; CDR3 DNA: TGTGCCAGCAGCTTTACCCGGGACAGCTACGAGCAGTACTTC; CDR3 protein: CASSFTRDSYEQYF
V gene: TRBV4-2; clone size: .; D gene: TRBD2; J gene: TRBJ2-7; CDR3 length: 20; CDR3 DNA: TGTGCCAGCAGCCAAGGCCCCCCCGGGACTAGCGGGAGAGGAGCGTACGAGCAGTACTTC; CDR3 protein: CASSQGPPGTSGRGAYEQYF
V gene: TRBV2; clone size: .; D gene: .; J gene: TRBJ2-3; CDR3 length: 12; CDR3 DNA: TGTGCCAGCAGTGATCAGTCAGATACGCAGTATTTT; CDR3 protein: CASSDQSDTQYF
V gene: TRBV30; clone size: .; D gene: .; J gene: TRBJ1-1; CDR3 length: 14; CDR3 DNA: TGTGCCTGGATCCAAAGGAGTTTTGGGACTGAAGCTTTCTTT; CDR3 protein: CAWIQRSFGTEAFF
V gene: TRBV6-5; clone size: .; D gene: TRBD1; J gene: TRBJ2-7; CDR3 length: 16; CDR3 DNA: TGTGCCAGCAGTTACTCGGCGGGACAGGGCTCCTACGAGCAGTACTTC; CDR3 protein: CASSYSAGQGSYEQYF
V gene: TRBV19; clone size: once; D gene: .; J gene: TRBJ1-1; CDR3 length: 15; CDR3 DNA: TGTGCCAGTAGTATCAAGGGGCAGGGCTCCGAAGGAGCTTTCTTT; CDR3 protein: CASSIKGQGSEGAFF
V gene: TRBV6-5; clone size: .; D gene: TRBD1; J gene: TRBJ2-1; CDR3 length: 13; CDR3 DNA: TGTGCCAGCAGAGAGACAGGGAGCAATGAGCAGTTCTTC; CDR3 protein: CASRETGSNEQFF
V gene: TRBV3-1/TRBV3-2; clone size: .; D gene: TRBD2; J gene: TRBJ2-3; CDR3 length: 16; CDR3 DNA: TGTGCCAGCAGCCAACAGCCTACTAGCGGGTCAGATACGCAGTATTTT; CDR3 protein: CASSQQPTSGSDTQYF
V gene: TRBV2; clone size: .; D gene: TRBD2; J gene: TRBJ2-7; CDR3 length: 14; CDR3 DNA: TGTGCCAGCAGGAGGACTAGCAGTTCCTACGAGCAGTACTTC; CDR3 protein: CASRRTSSSYEQYF
V gene: TRBV18; clone size: .; D gene: TRBD1; J gene: TRBJ1-5; CDR3 length: 14; CDR3 DNA: TGTGCCAGCTCACCGGGACAGCAGAATCAGCCCCAGCATTTT; CDR3 protein: CASSPGQQNQPQHF
V gene: TRBV5-6; clone size: .; D gene: .; J gene: TRBJ2-7; CDR3 length: 13; CDR3 DNA: TGTGCCAGCAGCTTGTGGCGGGCGTACGAGCAGTACTTC; CDR3 protein: CASSLWRAYEQYF